This T cell receptor (beta chain) is drawn from a study of OX40 agonist ivuxolimab in advanced cancers. Trimming removed 4 bases from V and 0 bases from J, with 19 bases in between. The CDR3 has 18 amino acids. CDR1 and CDR2 from the germline V gene are LGHNA and YSLEER. Sequencing was performed with immunoSEQ multiplex PCR; in TCRdb, only in-frame clones are kept and a portion is missing. This sample carries approximately 76,000 clones, about 94% of them seen once, and the ten largest clones take 11%. The source was CD4+ or CD8+ T cells sorted from blood, collected in a trial of the OX40 agonist ivuxolimab. This sequence was found in an adult with an advanced solid tumor such as melanoma, head and neck, liver or kidney cancer. This rearrangement joins TRBV4-3 to TRBJ2-1, with D possibly TRBD2 on 5 matching bases. DNA for the CDR3: TGCGCCAGCAGCCCCAGAGGGAGTCATATAAACTCCTACAATGAGCAGTTCTTC. This translates into CASSPRGSHINSYNEQFF.